Listed here is a single T cell receptor (beta chain). This record comes from a study of Ad26.COV2.S vaccination and SARS-CoV-2 variants. For the study at large: The trial was COV1001 and the donor's arm was Ad26.COV2.S.

Treatment given: roughly 19 received Ad26.COV2.S at low or high dose, single or two shots; roughly 5 received placebo; per-sample allocation not given. The investigators took samples on day 63 after the first vaccine or placebo injection. V was pared by 6 bases and J by 2 bases, with 4 bases of the junction left unmatched. Germline-derived CDR1 and CDR2 are LNHDA and SQIVND (reference sequence). This CDR3 contains 14 residues. The protocol was immunoSEQ multiplex PCR, while the TCRdb copy is restricted to in-frame clones and leaves out a portion. The top ten hold 6.4% of the sample, which has about 350,000 clones, about 88% seen once.

The V call is TRBV19, the J call TRBJ1-5; 7 bases align to TRBD1. This clonotype was sampled from a person between 18 and 60 years old who received the Ad26.COV2.S COVID-19 vaccine or a placebo. The sample consisted of peripheral blood, taken in a trial of Ad26.COV2.S vaccine versus placebo. CDR3 loop: CASSVRGGNQPQHF. CDR3 nucleotide sequence: TGTGCCAGTAGCGTCAGGGGGGGCAATCAGCCCCAGCATTTT.